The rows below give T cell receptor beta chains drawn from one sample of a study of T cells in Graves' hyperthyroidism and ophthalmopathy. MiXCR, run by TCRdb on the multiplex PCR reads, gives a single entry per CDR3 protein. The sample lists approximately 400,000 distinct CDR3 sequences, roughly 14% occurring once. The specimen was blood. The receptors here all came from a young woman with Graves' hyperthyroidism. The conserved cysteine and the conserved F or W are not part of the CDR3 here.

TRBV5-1 ASGTATNEKLF
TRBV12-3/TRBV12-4 ASSKDWGPGELF
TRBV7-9 AGRLAGFPEQF
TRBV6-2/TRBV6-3 ASRRDGTDTQY
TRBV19 ASSRDRGNTEAF
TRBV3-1 ASSQVAGPYEQY
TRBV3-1 ASSTGTSGGEYEQY
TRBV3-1 ASSQYLTGAMNTEAF
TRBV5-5 ASSLDAGFRNTIY
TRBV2 ASRLPGTPYNEQF
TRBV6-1 ASRGAAGGNSPLH
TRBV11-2 ASSLGTGFPEAF
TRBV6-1 ASSNVGRGYGYT
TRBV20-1 SARAPGYNEQF
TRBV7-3 ASSLNGGAHEQY
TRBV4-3 ASSQDHGSGANVLT
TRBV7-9 ASSPGAKINYGYT
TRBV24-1 ATRGGADNEQF
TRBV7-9 ASSPIGGAGIYNEQF
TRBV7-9 ASSLYRQAYYNEQF
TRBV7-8 ASSFATSGVGGSKNIQY
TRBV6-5 ASSYRGVTSTDTQY
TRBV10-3 AISGQDYGYT
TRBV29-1 SVDWQGNYGYT
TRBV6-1 ASGEEEHYGYT
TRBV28 ASSSPSPKNTEAF
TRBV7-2 ASSTTGTYNEQF
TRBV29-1 SGLAGNEQY
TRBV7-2 ASSPLAGGPHQY
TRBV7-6 ATSSLAGGFSYNEQF
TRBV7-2 ASSLDSRSYNEQF
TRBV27 ASTRGLGTSIHEQY
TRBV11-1 ASSRAENSGTDTQY
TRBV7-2 ASSPDSSGNTIY
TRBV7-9 ASSGGWENIQY